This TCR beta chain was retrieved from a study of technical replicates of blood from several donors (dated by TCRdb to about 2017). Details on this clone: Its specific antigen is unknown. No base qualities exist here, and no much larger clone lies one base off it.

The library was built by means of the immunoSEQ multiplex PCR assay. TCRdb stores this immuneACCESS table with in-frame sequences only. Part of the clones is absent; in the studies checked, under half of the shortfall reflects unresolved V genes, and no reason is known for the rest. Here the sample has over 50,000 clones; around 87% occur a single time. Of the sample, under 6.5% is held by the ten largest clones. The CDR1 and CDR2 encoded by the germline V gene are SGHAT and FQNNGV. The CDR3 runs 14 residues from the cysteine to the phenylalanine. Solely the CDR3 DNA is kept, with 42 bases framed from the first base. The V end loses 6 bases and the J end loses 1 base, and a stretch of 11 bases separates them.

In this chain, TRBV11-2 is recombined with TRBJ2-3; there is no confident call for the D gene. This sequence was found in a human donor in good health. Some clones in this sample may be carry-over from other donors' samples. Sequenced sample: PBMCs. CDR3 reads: CASRAGRGTDTQYF. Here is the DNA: TGTGCCAGCAGGGCAGGCCGCGGCACAGATACGCAGTATTTT.